A single TCR beta chain is shown here with its context. The sample originates from a study of blood T cell repertoires in COVID-19. Overall study: Collection of acute and convalescent COVID-19 samples took place in the United States, Italy and Spain.

Under the authors' procedure: Nucleated cell number was recorded as an estimate derived from reference gene primer amplification. Clones were sequenced by immunoSEQ multiplex PCR, and TCRdb holds only the in-frame ones, with some missing. The V and J calls and clone size were taken over from that table, and D and trimming were inferred from the DNA. The data hold 130,000 to 150,000 clones, with 85% to 90% observed a single time. The CDR3 runs 16 residues. V dropped 2 bases and J dropped 7 bases, with 15 bases sitting between them. Germline V gives CDR1 MNHEY, CDR2 SVGEGT. Recruits, aged about 18 to 95 years, lived in around 24 US areas.

V and J are TRBV6-2 or TRBV6-3 and TRBJ1-6, with D hard to call. Material for sequencing was PBMCs or T cells enriched from blood (not recorded which). This sequence originates from a woman aged 25-40 years with acute COVID-19. The CDR3 spells CASSYDPTRPNSPLHF. DNA of the CDR3: TGTGCCAGCAGTTACGATCCAACTCGTCCGAATTCACCCCTCCACTTT.